The present entry profiles one T cell receptor beta chain with its context. The data belong to a study of blood T cell repertoires in COVID-19. V shed 0 bases and J shed 0 bases, with 17 bases lying between them. CDR3 size: 18 residues. Germline V gene lookup returns CDR1 SGHRS and CDR2 YFSETQ. Authors' data handling: Amplifying reference gene primers gave estimates of nucleated cell counts. Method: immunoSEQ multiplex PCR; TCRdb's copy keeps in-frame clones and lacks some. The V and J calls and the clone size are those of that table, but D and trimming were determined from the DNA. The table lists 150,000 to 200,000 clones, just over 90% of them singletons.

The chain has TRBV5-1 and TRBJ2-3; D gene ambiguous. This clonotype was obtained from a woman aged 60-70 years with COVID-19, enrolled during active disease. The sequenced material came from peripheral blood. The CDR3 sequence: CASSLALTGHGSTDTQYF. CDR3 nucleotide sequence: TGCGCCAGCAGCTTGGCGCTGACTGGTCATGGGAGCACAGATACGCAGTATTTT.